This T cell receptor beta chain was obtained from a study of shared clonotypes between healthy human individuals. With 5 bases clipped from V and 3 bases from J, the junction kept 6 bases outside the gene matches. CDR1 is MNHEY and CDR2 is SVGAGI in the germline V gene. This CDR3 has 14 residues. TCRdb's table, derived via immunoSEQ multiplex PCR, lists solely in-frame clones and lacks some. Here the sample spans some 2.1 million clones, 90% to 95% being singletons. This chain links TRBV6-5 with TRBJ1-1; TRBD1 matches at 7 bases. Sequencing used naive CD4+ T cells sorted from blood. The subset: CD45RA+ positively selected. This TCR was recovered from a man aged 18 to 30 in good health. The CDR3 nucleotides are TGTGCCAGCAGTCGAAGGACAGGCGACACTGAAGCTTTCTTT. Translating gives CASSRRTGDTEAFF.